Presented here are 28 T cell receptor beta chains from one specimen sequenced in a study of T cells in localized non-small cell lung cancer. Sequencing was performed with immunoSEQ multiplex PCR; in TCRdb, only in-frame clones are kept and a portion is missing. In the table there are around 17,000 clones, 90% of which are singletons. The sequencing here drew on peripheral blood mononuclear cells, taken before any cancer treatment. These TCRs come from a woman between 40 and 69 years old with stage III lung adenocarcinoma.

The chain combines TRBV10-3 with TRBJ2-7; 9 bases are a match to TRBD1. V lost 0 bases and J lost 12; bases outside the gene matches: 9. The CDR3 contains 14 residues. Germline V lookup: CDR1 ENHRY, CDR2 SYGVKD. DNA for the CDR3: TGTGCCATCAGTGAGTCGACTCGACAGGGGGGCCCGTACTTC. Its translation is CAISESTRQGGPYF.

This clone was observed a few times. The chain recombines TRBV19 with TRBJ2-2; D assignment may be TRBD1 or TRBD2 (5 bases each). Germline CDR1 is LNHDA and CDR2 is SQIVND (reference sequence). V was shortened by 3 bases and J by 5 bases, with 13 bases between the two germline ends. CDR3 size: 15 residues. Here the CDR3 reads CASSMASWGTGELFF. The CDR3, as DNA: TGTGCCAGTAGTATGGCATCGTGGGGGACCGGGGAGCTGTTTTTT.

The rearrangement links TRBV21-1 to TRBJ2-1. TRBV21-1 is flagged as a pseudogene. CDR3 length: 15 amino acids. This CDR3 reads CASRVLHHSDNEQFF. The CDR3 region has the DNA TGTGCCAGCAGAGTTCTACACCATTCCGACAATGAGCAGTTCTTC.

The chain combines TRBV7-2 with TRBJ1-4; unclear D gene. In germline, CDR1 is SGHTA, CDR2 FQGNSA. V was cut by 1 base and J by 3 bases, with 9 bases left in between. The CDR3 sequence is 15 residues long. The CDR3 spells CASSLVPGPNEKLFF. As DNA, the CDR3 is TGTGCCAGCAGCTTAGTGCCGGGCCCTAATGAAAAACTGTTTTTT.

The CDR3 spells CASSLVGGVEAFF. Here the CDR3 DNA reads TGTGCCAGCAGCTTGGTGGGCGGGGTTGAAGCTTTCTTT. V usage is TRBV5-5 and J usage is TRBJ1-1; D is undetermined. Between the trimmed V and J ends, which lost 0 bases and 7 bases, there was a span of 10 bases. Looked up from germline, CDR1 is SGHKS and CDR2 is YYEKEE (reference sequence). The CDR3 has 13 residues.

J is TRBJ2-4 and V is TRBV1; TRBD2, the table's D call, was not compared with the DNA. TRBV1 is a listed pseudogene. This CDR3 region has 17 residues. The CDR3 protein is CTSSREADSLAKNIQYF. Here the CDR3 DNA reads TGCACCAGCAGCCGGGAAGCGGACTCACTAGCCAAAAACATTCAGTACTTC.

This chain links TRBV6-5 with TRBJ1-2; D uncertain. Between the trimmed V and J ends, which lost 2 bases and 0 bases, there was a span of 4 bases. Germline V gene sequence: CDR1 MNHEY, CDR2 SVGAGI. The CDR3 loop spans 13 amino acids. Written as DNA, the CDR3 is TGTGCCAGCAGTTACCGAGCTAACTATGGCTACACCTTC. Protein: CASSYRANYGYTF.

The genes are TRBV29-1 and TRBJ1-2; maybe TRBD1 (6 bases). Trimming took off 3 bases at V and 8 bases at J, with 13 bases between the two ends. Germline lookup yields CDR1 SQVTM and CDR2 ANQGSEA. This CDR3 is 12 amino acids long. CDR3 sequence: CSVDRKGGGYTF. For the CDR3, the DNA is TGCAGCGTTGACCGGAAGGGGGGAGGCTACACCTTC.

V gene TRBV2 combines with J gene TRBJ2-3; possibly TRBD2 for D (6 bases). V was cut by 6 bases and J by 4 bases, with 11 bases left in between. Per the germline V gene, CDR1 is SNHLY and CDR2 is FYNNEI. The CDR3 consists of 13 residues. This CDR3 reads CASSATRADTQYF. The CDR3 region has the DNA TGTGCCAGCAGCGCGACTAGGGCAGATACGCAGTATTTT.

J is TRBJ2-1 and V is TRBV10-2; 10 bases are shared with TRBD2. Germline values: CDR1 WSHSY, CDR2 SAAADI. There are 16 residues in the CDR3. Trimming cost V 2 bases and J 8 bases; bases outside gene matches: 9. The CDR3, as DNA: TGCGCCAGCAGTGAGAAGACTAGCGGGTTCAGGGATGAGCAGTTCTTC. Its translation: CASSEKTSGFRDEQFF.

For the CDR3, the DNA is TGTGCCAGCAAGAAGCAGAACACCGGGGAGCTGTTTTTT. Translation gives CASKKQNTGELFF. V gene TRBV28 combines with J gene TRBJ2-2, with D hard to call. The CDR3 spans 13 residues. Trimming shortened V by 7 bases and J by 1 base, and 7 bases separated the two germline ends. Looked up from germline, CDR1 is MDHEN and CDR2 is SYDVKM.

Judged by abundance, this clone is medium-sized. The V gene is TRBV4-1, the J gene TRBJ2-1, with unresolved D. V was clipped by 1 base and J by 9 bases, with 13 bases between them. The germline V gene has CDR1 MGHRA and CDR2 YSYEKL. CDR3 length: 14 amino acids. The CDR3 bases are TGCGCCAGCAGCCAAGGGAGAGGCTACCGTGAGCAGTTCTTC. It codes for CASSQGRGYREQFF.

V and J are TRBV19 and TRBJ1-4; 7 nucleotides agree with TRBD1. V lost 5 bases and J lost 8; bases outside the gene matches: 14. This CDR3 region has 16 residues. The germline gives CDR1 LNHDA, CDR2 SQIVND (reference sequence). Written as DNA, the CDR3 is TGTGCCAGTAGTGCCCCACAGGGGACTGCCGGCGAAAAACTGTTTTTT. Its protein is CASSAPQGTAGEKLFF.

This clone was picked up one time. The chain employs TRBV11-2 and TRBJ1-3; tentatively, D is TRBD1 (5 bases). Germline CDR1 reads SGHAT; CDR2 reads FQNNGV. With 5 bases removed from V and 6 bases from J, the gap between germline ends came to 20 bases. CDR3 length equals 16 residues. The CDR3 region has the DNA TGTGCCAGCAGCCTATACCCCGACAGTGGGTCAAACACCATATATTTT. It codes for CASSLYPDSGSNTIYF.

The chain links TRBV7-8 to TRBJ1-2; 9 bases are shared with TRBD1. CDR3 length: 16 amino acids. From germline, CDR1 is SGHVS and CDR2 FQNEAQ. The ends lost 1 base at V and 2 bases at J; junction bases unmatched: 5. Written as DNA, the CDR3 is TGTGCCAGCAGCTTAGTAGGGACAGGGAGAAACTATGGCTACACCTTC. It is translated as CASSLVGTGRNYGYTF.

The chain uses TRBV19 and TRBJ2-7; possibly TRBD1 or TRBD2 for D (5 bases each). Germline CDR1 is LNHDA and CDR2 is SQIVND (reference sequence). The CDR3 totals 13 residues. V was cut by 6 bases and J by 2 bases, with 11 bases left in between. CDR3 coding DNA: TGTGCCAGTAGCAGGGAGTTGACCTACGAGCAGTACTTC. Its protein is CASSRELTYEQYF.

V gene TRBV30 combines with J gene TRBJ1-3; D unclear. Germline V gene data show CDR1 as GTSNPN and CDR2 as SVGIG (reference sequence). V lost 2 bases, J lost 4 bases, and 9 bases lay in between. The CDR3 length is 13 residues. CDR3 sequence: CAWSRSKGNTIYF. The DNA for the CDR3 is TGTGCCTGGAGTAGGAGTAAAGGAAACACCATATATTTT.

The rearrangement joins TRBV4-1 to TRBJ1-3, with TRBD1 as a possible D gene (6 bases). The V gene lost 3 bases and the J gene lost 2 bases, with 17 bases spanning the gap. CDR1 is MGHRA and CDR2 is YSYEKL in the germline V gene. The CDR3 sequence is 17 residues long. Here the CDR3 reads CASSHLGRGRTGNTIYF. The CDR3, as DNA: TGCGCCAGCAGCCACCTCGGACGGGGGCGGACTGGAAACACCATATATTTT.

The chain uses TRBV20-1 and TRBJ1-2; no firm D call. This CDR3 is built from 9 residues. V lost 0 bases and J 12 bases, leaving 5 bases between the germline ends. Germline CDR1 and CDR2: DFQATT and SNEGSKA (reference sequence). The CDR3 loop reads CSARDWDTF. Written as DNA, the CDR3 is TGCAGTGCTAGAGATTGGGACACCTTC.

CDR3 protein: CASSSSDLNTEAFF. The CDR3 bases are TGCGCCAGCAGCTCCAGTGATCTGAACACTGAAGCTTTCTTT. This sequence joins TRBV5-1 and TRBJ1-1; no reliable D call. Germline CDR1 SGHRS, CDR2 YFSETQ. CDR3 size: 14 residues. Trimming removed 3 bases at V and 0 bases at J, with 9 bases between.

CDR3 in amino acids: CASSFRIDSRTF. The CDR3 coding sequence is TGTGCCAGCAGTTTCCGAATCGACAGCCGCACCTTC. The chain recombines TRBV5-6 with TRBJ1-2; D possibly corresponds to TRBD1 (5 bases). V shed 5 bases and J shed 13 bases, with 18 bases lying between them. Germline V gene data show CDR1 as SGHDT and CDR2 as YYEEEE. The CDR3 is made up of 12 amino acids.

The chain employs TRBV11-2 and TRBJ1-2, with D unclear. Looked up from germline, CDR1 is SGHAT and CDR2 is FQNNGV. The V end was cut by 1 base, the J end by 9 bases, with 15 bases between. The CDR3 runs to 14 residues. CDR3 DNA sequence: TGTGCCAGCAGCTTAGGCGCAGTTCCTAGAAGCTACACCTTC. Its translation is CASSLGAVPRSYTF.

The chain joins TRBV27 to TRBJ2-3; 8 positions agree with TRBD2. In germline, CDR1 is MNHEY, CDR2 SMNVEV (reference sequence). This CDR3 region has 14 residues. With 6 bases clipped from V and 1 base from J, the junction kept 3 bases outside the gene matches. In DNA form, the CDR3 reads TGTGCCAGCAGCCCGGGGGGGGGCACAGATACGCAGTATTTT. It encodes CASSPGGGTDTQYF.

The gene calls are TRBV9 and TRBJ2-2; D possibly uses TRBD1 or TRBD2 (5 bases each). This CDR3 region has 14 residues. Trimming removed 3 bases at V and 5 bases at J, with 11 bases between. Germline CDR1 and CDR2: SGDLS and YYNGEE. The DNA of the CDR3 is TGTGCCAGCAGCGCTGGGGACGGGACCGGGGAGCTGTTTTTT. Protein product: CASSAGDGTGELFF.

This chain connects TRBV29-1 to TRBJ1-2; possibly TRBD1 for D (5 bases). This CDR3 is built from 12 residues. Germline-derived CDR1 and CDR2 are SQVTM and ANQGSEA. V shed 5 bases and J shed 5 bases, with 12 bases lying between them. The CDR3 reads CSVPGTSYGYTF. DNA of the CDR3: TGCAGCGTTCCCGGGACTTCTTATGGCTACACCTTC.

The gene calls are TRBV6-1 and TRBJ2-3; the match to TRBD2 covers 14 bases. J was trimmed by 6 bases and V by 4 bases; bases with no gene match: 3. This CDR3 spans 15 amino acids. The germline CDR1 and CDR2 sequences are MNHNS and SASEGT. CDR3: CASSGLAGGRDTQYF. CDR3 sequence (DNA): TGTGCCAGCAGTGGACTAGCGGGGGGGAGGGATACGCAGTATTTT.

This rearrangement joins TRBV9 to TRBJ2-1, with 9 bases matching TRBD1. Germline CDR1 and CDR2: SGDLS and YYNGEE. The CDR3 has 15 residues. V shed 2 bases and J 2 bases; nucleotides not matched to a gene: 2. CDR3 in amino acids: CASSVRDRAYNEQFF. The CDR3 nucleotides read TGTGCCAGCAGCGTCAGGGACAGGGCCTACAATGAGCAGTTCTTC.

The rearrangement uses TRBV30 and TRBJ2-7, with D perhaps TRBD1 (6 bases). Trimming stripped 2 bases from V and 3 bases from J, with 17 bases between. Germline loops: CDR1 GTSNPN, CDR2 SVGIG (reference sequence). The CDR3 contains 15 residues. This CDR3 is CAWSTPRTVYYEQYF. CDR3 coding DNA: TGTGCCTGGAGTACCCCCCGGACAGTCTACTACGAGCAGTACTTC. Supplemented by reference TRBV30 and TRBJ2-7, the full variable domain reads SQTIHQWPATLVQPVGSPLSLECTVEGTSNPNLYWYRQAAGRGLQLLFYSVGIGQISSEVPQNLSASRPQDRQFILSSKKLLLSDSGFYLCAWSTPRTVYYEQYFGPGTRLTVT.